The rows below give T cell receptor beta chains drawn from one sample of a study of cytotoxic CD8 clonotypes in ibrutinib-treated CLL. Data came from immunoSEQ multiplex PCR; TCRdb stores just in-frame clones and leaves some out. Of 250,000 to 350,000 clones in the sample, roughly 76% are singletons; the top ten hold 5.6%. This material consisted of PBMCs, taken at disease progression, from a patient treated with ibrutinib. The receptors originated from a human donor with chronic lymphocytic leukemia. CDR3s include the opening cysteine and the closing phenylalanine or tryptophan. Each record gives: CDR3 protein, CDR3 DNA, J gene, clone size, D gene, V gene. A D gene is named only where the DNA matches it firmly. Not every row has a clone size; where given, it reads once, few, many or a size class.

cdr3_aa: CATSTGDTDTQYF; cdr3_nt: TGTGCCACCAGCACGGGAGACACAGATACGCAGTATTTT; j_call: TRBJ2-3; clone_size: .; d_call: .; v_call: TRBV15
cdr3_aa: CASNPPDNSNQPQHF; cdr3_nt: TGTGCCAGTAACCCCCCGGACAATAGCAATCAGCCCCAGCATTTT; j_call: TRBJ1-5; clone_size: .; d_call: .; v_call: TRBV19
cdr3_aa: CASSLVSGRTNEKLFF; cdr3_nt: TGCGCCAGCAGCTTGGTGTCGGGGCGTACTAATGAAAAACTGTTTTTT; j_call: TRBJ1-4; clone_size: .; d_call: .; v_call: TRBV5-1
cdr3_aa: CASSLGVGHEKLFF; cdr3_nt: TGCGCCAGCAGCTTGGGTGTCGGTCATGAAAAACTGTTTTTT; j_call: TRBJ1-4; clone_size: .; d_call: .; v_call: TRBV5-1
cdr3_aa: CASSPRQRYYGYTF; cdr3_nt: TGCGCCAGCAGCCCCCGGCAGCGCTACTATGGCTACACCTTC; j_call: TRBJ1-2; clone_size: .; d_call: .; v_call: TRBV5-1
cdr3_aa: CASSLASTDTQYF; cdr3_nt: TGTGCCAGCTCACTCGCTAGCACAGATACGCAGTATTTT; j_call: TRBJ2-3; clone_size: .; d_call: .; v_call: TRBV18
cdr3_aa: CASSPDNSGNTIYF; cdr3_nt: TGCGCCAGCAGCCCGGACAATTCTGGAAACACCATATATTTT; j_call: TRBJ1-3; clone_size: .; d_call: .; v_call: TRBV4-1
cdr3_aa: CASSEVTGPYQPQHF; cdr3_nt: TGTGCCAGCAGTGAGGTCACAGGCCCGTATCAGCCCCAGCATTTT; j_call: TRBJ1-5; clone_size: once; d_call: .; v_call: TRBV2
cdr3_aa: CASSPGTGNTEAFF; cdr3_nt: TGCGCCAGCAGTCCCGGGACAGGTAACACTGAAGCTTTCTTT; j_call: TRBJ1-1; clone_size: .; d_call: TRBD1; v_call: TRBV5-1
cdr3_aa: CSVVSGRDVGQYF; cdr3_nt: TGCAGCGTCGTTAGCGGGAGGGACGTTGGGCAGTACTTC; j_call: TRBJ2-7; clone_size: .; d_call: TRBD2; v_call: TRBV29-1
cdr3_aa: CASSPSTPGTSGQETQYF; cdr3_nt: TGTGCCAGCTCACCATCAACCCCCGGGACTAGCGGGCAAGAGACCCAGTACTTC; j_call: TRBJ2-5; clone_size: .; d_call: TRBD2; v_call: TRBV18
cdr3_aa: CASSVLPGSDTQYF; cdr3_nt: TGTGCCAGCAGCGTACTACCGGGGAGCGATACGCAGTATTTT; j_call: TRBJ2-3; clone_size: .; d_call: .; v_call: TRBV9
cdr3_aa: CASSFINAASTDTQYF; cdr3_nt: TGTGCCAGCAGCTTCATAAACGCCGCTAGCACAGATACGCAGTATTTT; j_call: TRBJ2-3; clone_size: .; d_call: .; v_call: TRBV11-2
cdr3_aa: CATSRGRNQPQHF; cdr3_nt: TGTGCCACCAGCAGAGGGCGAAATCAGCCCCAGCATTTT; j_call: TRBJ1-5; clone_size: .; d_call: .; v_call: TRBV15
cdr3_aa: CARPGDRASGGYTF; cdr3_nt: TGTGCCAGACCAGGGGACAGGGCATCAGGAGGCTACACCTTC; j_call: TRBJ1-2; clone_size: .; d_call: TRBD1; v_call: TRBV7-2
cdr3_aa: CASSKGDGANVLTF; cdr3_nt: TGTGCCAGCAGCAAAGGGGACGGGGCCAACGTCCTGACTTTC; j_call: TRBJ2-6; clone_size: .; d_call: .; v_call: TRBV21-1
cdr3_aa: CASSLASASGLRTQYF; cdr3_nt: TGTGCCAGCAGCTTGGCTTCAGCTTCGGGGTTGCGGACCCAGTACTTC; j_call: TRBJ2-5; clone_size: .; d_call: .; v_call: TRBV5-5
cdr3_aa: CASSPGLATDTQYF; cdr3_nt: TGTGCCAGCAGCCCCGGACTAGCTACAGATACGCAGTATTTT; j_call: TRBJ2-3; clone_size: .; d_call: TRBD2; v_call: TRBV11-3
cdr3_aa: CASSIGRGRGDEQFF; cdr3_nt: TGTGCCAGTAGTATTGGGCGGGGGCGGGGGGATGAGCAGTTCTTC; j_call: TRBJ2-1; clone_size: .; d_call: TRBD2; v_call: TRBV19
cdr3_aa: CASSFTGTGELFF; cdr3_nt: TGTGCCAGCAGCTTTACAGGGACCGGGGAGCTGTTTTTT; j_call: TRBJ2-2; clone_size: .; d_call: .; v_call: TRBV7-6
cdr3_aa: CASSVVPDNQETQYF; cdr3_nt: TGTGCCAGCAGCGTAGTCCCGGACAACCAAGAGACCCAGTACTTC; j_call: TRBJ2-5; clone_size: .; d_call: .; v_call: TRBV9
cdr3_aa: CASSYSTSSPQHF; cdr3_nt: TGTGCCAGCAGTTACTCTACCTCGTCGCCCCAGCATTTT; j_call: TRBJ1-5; clone_size: few; d_call: .; v_call: TRBV6-5
cdr3_aa: CASSPGGNTEAFF; cdr3_nt: TGTGCCAGCTCACCCGGAGGGAACACTGAAGCTTTCTTT; j_call: TRBJ1-1; clone_size: .; d_call: .; v_call: TRBV18
cdr3_aa: CASATGLAGYEQYF; cdr3_nt: TGTGCCAGCGCTACGGGACTAGCAGGCTACGAGCAGTACTTC; j_call: TRBJ2-7; clone_size: once; d_call: TRBD2; v_call: TRBV28
cdr3_aa: CASSVDDGLQPQHF; cdr3_nt: TGTGCCAGCAGCGTAGACGACGGATTACAGCCCCAGCATTTT; j_call: TRBJ1-5; clone_size: few; d_call: .; v_call: TRBV9
cdr3_aa: CASSLYQGIQPQHF; cdr3_nt: TGTGCCAGCAGTTTATATCAGGGGATACAGCCCCAGCATTTT; j_call: TRBJ1-5; clone_size: .; d_call: .; v_call: TRBV28
cdr3_aa: CSVREDEAFF; cdr3_nt: TGCAGCGTTCGTGAAGACGAAGCTTTCTTT; j_call: TRBJ1-1; clone_size: .; d_call: .; v_call: TRBV29-1
cdr3_aa: CASSRDRGDEQYF; cdr3_nt: TGTGCCAGCAGCCGGGACAGGGGGGACGAGCAGTACTTC; j_call: TRBJ2-7; clone_size: .; d_call: TRBD1; v_call: TRBV6-4
cdr3_aa: CASSKAGDYGYTF; cdr3_nt: TGTGCCAGCAGTAAGGCCGGGGACTATGGCTACACCTTC; j_call: TRBJ1-2; clone_size: .; d_call: .; v_call: TRBV6-6
cdr3_aa: CASMTRTYEQYF; cdr3_nt: TGTGCCAGCATGACACGGACCTACGAGCAGTACTTC; j_call: TRBJ2-7; clone_size: .; d_call: .; v_call: TRBV27